This paragraph covers one T cell receptor beta chain sequence. The antigen remains undetermined. Sequencing was performed with immunoSEQ multiplex PCR; in TCRdb, only in-frame clones are kept and a portion is missing. The sample has about 180,000 clones, just under 90% seen once; the top ten hold more than 3.5%. These data originate in a study of T cell responses to AZD1222 COVID-19 vaccine. This CDR3 region has 15 residues. Germline V gene data show CDR1 as MNHNS and CDR2 as SASEGT. V was cut by 2 bases and J by 2 bases, with 12 bases left in between. Study results and caveats: Spike-specific TCR breadth and depth grew following two AZD1222 doses. White British donors predominated, females outnumbered males, and clonal diversity was possibly underestimated. Just 6 or 7 AZD1222 recipients were seropositive at baseline.

The V and J genes are TRBV6-1 and TRBJ1-2; TRBD1 might be the D (6 bases). The material sequenced was peripheral blood, taken 28 days after the second dose of the MenACWY control vaccine. The TCR sequence derives from an adult who received the MenACWY meningococcal vaccine as a control. CDR3 region: CASSEQGSANYGYTF. The CDR3 nucleotides are TGTGCCAGCAGTGAACAGGGGTCGGCGAACTATGGCTACACCTTC.